The 18 T cell receptor beta chains reported below all come from one sample, sequenced in a study of shared clonotypes between healthy human individuals. Assay: immunoSEQ multiplex PCR; the TCRdb copy retains only in-frame clones and omits some. The sample carries 2 million to 2.5 million clones, about 90% recorded once. Sequenced input: naive CD4+ T cells from PBMCs. The subset: CD45RA+ positively selected. These receptor sequences come from a man between 18 and 29 years old in good health. Some clones in this sample may be carry-over from other donors' samples.

This chain links TRBV15 with TRBJ2-3; 10 bases agree with TRBD2. Germline trimming cut 5 bases from V and 5 bases from J; bases unmatched to any gene: 7. The length of the CDR3 is 15 residues. Germline loops: CDR1 LNHNV, CDR2 YYDKDF (reference sequence). CDR3 residues: CATSWREREGDTQYF. The CDR3 DNA reads TGTGCCACCAGCTGGAGGGAGCGGGAGGGAGATACGCAGTATTTT.

This chain uses TRBV28 with TRBJ2-7; TRBD1 agrees at 7 bases. This CDR3 has 13 residues. V lost 6 bases to trimming and J lost 6 bases; unmatched junction nucleotides: 8. CDR1 is MDHEN, CDR2 SYDVKM, per germline. The CDR3 nucleotides are TGTGCCAGCAGACCTTCGGACAGGTTCGAGCAGTACTTC. It specifies CASRPSDRFEQYF.

About this clone itself: Different DNA sequences within this sample yield the same CDR3. The rearrangement uses TRBV7-2 and TRBJ2-5, with TRBD2 as a possible D gene (6 bases). Trimming cost V 5 bases and J 5 bases, with 9 bases left between them. The CDR3 has 12 residues. Per germline, CDR1 SGHTA and CDR2 FQGNSA. The CDR3 reads CASSPRGETQYF. The CDR3 region has the DNA TGTGCCAGCAGCCCCCGGGGGGAGACCCAGTACTTC.

The chain's CDR3 is CASSPRTAGGAFF. As DNA, the CDR3 is TGTGCCAGCAGCCCTCGGACAGCCGGAGGAGCTTTCTTT. The genes are TRBV7-2 and TRBJ1-1, with D possibly being TRBD1 (6 bases). Per the germline V gene, CDR1 is SGHTA and CDR2 is FQGNSA. The CDR3 has 13 residues. V was clipped by 5 bases and J by 10 bases, with 17 bases between them.

This chain links TRBV6-4 with TRBJ2-3; TRBD2 aligns across 9 bases. The V gene end was trimmed by 6 bases and the J gene end by 4 bases; junction bases not matched to a gene: 11. Germline V CDR1 and CDR2: MRHNA, SNTAGT. CDR3 length: 16 amino acids. The chain's CDR3 is CASSDGVAGAPDTQYF. The DNA of the CDR3 is TGTGCCAGCAGCGACGGAGTAGCGGGAGCCCCAGATACGCAGTATTTT.

CDR3 DNA: TGTGCCATCAGTCCGTCGGGACCCGGGGGGCAGTACTTC. Amino acids: CAISPSGPGGQYF. This chain joins TRBV10-3 and TRBJ2-7, with a tentative D call TRBD2 (6 bases). Deletions cut 5 bases from V and 9 bases from J, with 17 bases between. The V gene's germline CDR1 is ENHRY and CDR2 SYGVKD. The CDR3 runs to 13 residues.

The chain combines TRBV27 with TRBJ1-1; D is possibly TRBD1 (5 bases). The CDR3 contains 13 residues. The germline V and J ends were trimmed by 6 bases and 2 bases, with 10 bases remaining between them. From germline, CDR1 is MNHEY and CDR2 SMNVEV (reference sequence). The CDR3 here is CASRVDRNTEAFF. The CDR3 region has the DNA TGTGCCAGCAGGGTAGACAGAAACACTGAAGCTTTCTTT.

This rearrangement joins TRBV7-3 to TRBJ2-1; 15 positions agree with TRBD2. CDR1 and CDR2 (germline): SGHTA, FQGTGA. With 5 bases clipped from V and 6 bases from J, the junction kept 8 bases outside the gene matches. The length of the CDR3 is 17 residues. CDR3 sequence (DNA): TGTGCCAGCAGCCCCCGGACTAGCGGGAGGGCCCCCAATGAGCAGTTCTTC. This codes for CASSPRTSGRAPNEQFF.

The chain employs TRBV18 and TRBJ1-4, with 7 bases that match TRBD1. J was trimmed by 8 bases and V by 4 bases; bases with no gene match: 4. From germline, CDR1 is KGHSH and CDR2 LQKENI. The CDR3 has 13 residues. The DNA of the CDR3 is TGTGCCAGCTCACTAGGACAGGTCGAAAAACTGTTTTTT. Translation: CASSLGQVEKLFF.

On this clone: At one end the junction does not follow the germline gene, possibly because of a read error. The gene calls are TRBV28 and TRBJ2-7; 8 bases fit TRBD1. Germline assignment: CDR1 MDHEN and CDR2 SYDVKM. This CDR3 is 12 amino acids long. The CDR3 sequence: CASSLSWTGRNF. DNA of the CDR3: TGTGCCAGCAGTTTATCCTGGACAGGGCGTAACTTC.

V usage is TRBV14 and J usage is TRBJ2-1, with TRBD2 identical over 9 bases. CDR1 is SGHDN and CDR2 is FVKESK in the germline V gene. This CDR3 has 16 amino acids. Trimming took 4 bases from V and 4 from J; bases not matched to a gene: 8. This CDR3 is CASSLDPAGGYNEQFF. CDR3 nucleotide sequence: TGTGCCAGCAGCCTTGACCCAGCGGGAGGATACAATGAGCAGTTCTTC. Based on the CDR3 plus reference TRBV14 and TRBJ2-1, the full variable domain is EAGVTQFPSHSVIEKGQTVTLRCDPISGHDNLYWYRRVMGKEIKFLLHFVKESKQDESGMPNNRFLAERTGGTYSTLKVQPAELEDSGVYFCASSLDPAGGYNEQFFGPGTRLTVL.

The chain recombines TRBV18 with TRBJ2-7; the D is unclear. CDR1 is KGHSH, CDR2 LQKENI, per germline. The V and J ends lost 1 base and 0 bases respectively, with 4 bases between them. The CDR3 extends over 13 amino acids. The CDR3 nucleotides are TGTGCCAGCTCACCACGGCCCTCCTACGAGCAGTACTTC. Residues: CASSPRPSYEQYF.

This sequence joins TRBV5-6 and TRBJ2-3; no clear D gene. The germline gives CDR1 SGHDT, CDR2 YYEEEE. Deletions cut 4 bases from V and 2 bases from J, with 5 bases between. This CDR3 contains 12 residues. The CDR3 region is CASSPNTDTQYF. The DNA of the CDR3 is TGTGCCAGCAGCCCAAACACAGATACGCAGTATTTT.

V gene TRBV7-9 combines with J gene TRBJ2-1; 7 bases are shared with TRBD2. V shed 1 base and J 4 bases; nucleotides not matched to a gene: 7. Germline V gene data show CDR1 as SEHNR and CDR2 as FQNEAQ (reference sequence). The CDR3 is 16 residues long. CDR3 in DNA: TGTGCCAGCAGCTTAGGCCTAGCGGACCATTACAATGAGCAGTTCTTC. This codes for CASSLGLADHYNEQFF.

This clone has a single count. J is TRBJ2-1 and V is TRBV27, with TRBD2 matching over 8 bases. This CDR3 has 16 amino acids. Unmatched junction bases numbered 8, after V lost 6 bases and J lost 1 base. CDR1 is MNHEY and CDR2 is SMNVEV in the germline V gene (reference sequence). CDR3 nucleotide sequence: TGTGCCAGCAGCCCCATGGCGGGAGGTTCCTACAATGAGCAGTTCTTC. Its translation is CASSPMAGGSYNEQFF.

The V gene is TRBV5-1, the J gene TRBJ1-4; 10 bases map to TRBD1. After removal of 0 bases from V and 12 bases from J, the junction contained 5 bases not matched to a gene. The CDR3 extends over 14 amino acids. CDR1 is SGHRS, CDR2 YFSETQ, per germline. CDR3 protein: CASSLVGTGEELFF. The CDR3 coding sequence is TGCGCCAGCAGCTTGGTGGGGACAGGGGAGGAACTGTTTTTT.

The rearrangement links TRBV6-6 to TRBJ1-1; 8 bases align to TRBD1. CDR1 is MNHNY and CDR2 is SVGAGI in the germline V gene (reference sequence). The J segment lost 4 bases and the V segment lost 6 bases, leaving 1 base of the junction unmatched. The CDR3 is 12 amino acids. The CDR3 here is CASRQGVTEAFF. The DNA for the CDR3 is TGTGCCAGCAGACAGGGGGTCACTGAAGCTTTCTTT.

The chain combines TRBV5-6 with TRBJ2-1; 8 nucleotides agree with TRBD2. V lost 0 bases, J lost 6 bases, and 2 bases stayed unmatched. This CDR3 comprises 14 residues. CDR1 is SGHDT, CDR2 YYEEEE, per germline. CDR3 DNA sequence: TGTGCCAGCAGCTTGGCCGGGAGGGCCAATGAGCAGTTCTTC. Its protein is CASSLAGRANEQFF.